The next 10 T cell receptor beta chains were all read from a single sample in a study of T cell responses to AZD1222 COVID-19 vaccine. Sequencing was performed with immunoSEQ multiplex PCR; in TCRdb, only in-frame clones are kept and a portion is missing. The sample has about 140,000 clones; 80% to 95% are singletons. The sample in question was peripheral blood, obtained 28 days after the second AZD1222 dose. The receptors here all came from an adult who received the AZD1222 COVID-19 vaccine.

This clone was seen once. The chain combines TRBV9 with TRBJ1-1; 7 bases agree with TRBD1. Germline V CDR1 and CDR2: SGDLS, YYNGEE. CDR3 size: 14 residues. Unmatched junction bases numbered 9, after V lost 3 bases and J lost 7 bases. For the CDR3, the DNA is TGTGCCAGCAGCGGGTCACCAGGGGGGTATGAAGCTTTCTTT. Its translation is CASSGSPGGYEAFF.

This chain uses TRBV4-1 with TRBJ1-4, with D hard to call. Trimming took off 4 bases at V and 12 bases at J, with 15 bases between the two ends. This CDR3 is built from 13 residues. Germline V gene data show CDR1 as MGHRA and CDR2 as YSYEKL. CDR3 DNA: TGCGCCAGCAGCCTCCAGCTTATGACCGAACTGTTTTTT. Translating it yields CASSLQLMTELFF.

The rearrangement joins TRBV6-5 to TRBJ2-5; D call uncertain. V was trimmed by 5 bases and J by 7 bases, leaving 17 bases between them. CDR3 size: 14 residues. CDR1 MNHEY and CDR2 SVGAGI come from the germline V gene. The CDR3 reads CASSLSRPSGTQYF. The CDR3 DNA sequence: TGTGCCAGCAGTCTATCTCGGCCAAGTGGGACCCAGTACTTC.

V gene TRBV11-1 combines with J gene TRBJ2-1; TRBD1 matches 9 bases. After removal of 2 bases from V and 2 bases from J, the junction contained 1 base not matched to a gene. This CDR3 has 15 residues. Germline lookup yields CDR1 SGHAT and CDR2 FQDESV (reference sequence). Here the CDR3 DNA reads TGTGCCAGCAGCTTAACAGGGGGCGCCTACAATGAGCAGTTCTTC. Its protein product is CASSLTGGAYNEQFF.

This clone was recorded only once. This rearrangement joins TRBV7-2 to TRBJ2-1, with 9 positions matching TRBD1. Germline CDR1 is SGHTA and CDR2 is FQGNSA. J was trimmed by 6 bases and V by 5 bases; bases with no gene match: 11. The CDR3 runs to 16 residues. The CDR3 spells CASSPGGTGYPNEQFF. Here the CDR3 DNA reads TGTGCCAGCAGCCCTGGAGGGACAGGGTACCCCAATGAGCAGTTCTTC.

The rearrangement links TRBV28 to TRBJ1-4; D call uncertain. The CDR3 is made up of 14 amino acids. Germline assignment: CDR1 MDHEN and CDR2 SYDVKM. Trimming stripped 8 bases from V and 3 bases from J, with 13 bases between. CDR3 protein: CASRIRWANEKLFF. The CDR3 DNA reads TGTGCCAGCCGCATCCGGTGGGCTAATGAAAAACTGTTTTTT.

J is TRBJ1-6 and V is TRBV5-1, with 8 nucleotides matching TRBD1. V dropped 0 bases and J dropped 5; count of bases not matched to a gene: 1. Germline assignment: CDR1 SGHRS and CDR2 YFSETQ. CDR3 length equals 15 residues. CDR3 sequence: CASSLETGDNSPLHF. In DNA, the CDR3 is TGCGCCAGCAGCTTGGAGACAGGGGATAATTCACCCCTCCACTTT.

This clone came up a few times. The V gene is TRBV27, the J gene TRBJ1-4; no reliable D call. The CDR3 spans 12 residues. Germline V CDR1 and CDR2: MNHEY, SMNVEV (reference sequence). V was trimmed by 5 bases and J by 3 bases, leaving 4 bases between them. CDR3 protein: CASSPPNEKLFF. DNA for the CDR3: TGTGCCAGCAGTCCCCCTAATGAAAAACTGTTTTTT.

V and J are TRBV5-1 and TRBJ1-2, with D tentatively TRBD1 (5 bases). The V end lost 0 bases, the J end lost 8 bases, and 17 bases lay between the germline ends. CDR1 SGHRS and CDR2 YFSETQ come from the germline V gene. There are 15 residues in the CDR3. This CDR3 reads CASSLERQGGGGYTF. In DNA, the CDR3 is TGCGCCAGCAGCTTGGAGAGGCAGGGCGGAGGGGGCTACACCTTC.

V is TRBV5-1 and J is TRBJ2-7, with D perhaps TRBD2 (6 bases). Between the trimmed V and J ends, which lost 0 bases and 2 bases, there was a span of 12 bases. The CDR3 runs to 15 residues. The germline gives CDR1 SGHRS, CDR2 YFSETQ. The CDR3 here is CASSLDGGAAYEQYF. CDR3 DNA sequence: TGCGCCAGCAGCTTGGATGGAGGGGCAGCCTACGAGCAGTACTTC.